This TCR beta chain derives from a study of blood T cell repertoires in COVID-19. The overall study: There were acute and convalescent COVID-19 samples, and they came from the United States, Italy and Spain. T cells, B-cell-depleted T cells, or PBMCs provided the cDNA or gDNA that served as material.

Germline V lookup: CDR1 SGHAT, CDR2 FQNNGV. CDR3 size: 13 residues. V was shortened by 5 bases and J by 3 bases, with 11 bases between the two germline ends. Methods used by the authors: Amplification from reference gene primers served as the basis for estimated nucleated cell counts. TCRdb's copy holds only in-frame clones and misses some; the assay was immunoSEQ multiplex PCR. V, J and clone size are those of that table, while D and trimming were read from the DNA. The data contain around 100,000 clones, 84% of them singletons. The source material was peripheral blood. The sequence came from a woman aged 60-70 years with acute or convalescent COVID-19. The genes are TRBV11-2 and TRBJ2-7; possibly TRBD1 for D (6 bases). DNA for the CDR3: TGTGCCAGCAGCCGAACAGGGAACTACGAGCAGTACTTC. Residues: CASSRTGNYEQYF. The variable domain in full, completed from reference TRBV11-2 and TRBJ2-7, reads EAGVAQSPRYKIIEKRQSVAFWCNPISGHATLYWYQQILGQGPKLLIQFQNNGVVDDSQLPKDRFSAERLKGVDSTLKIQPAKLEDSAVYLCASSRTGNYEQYFGPGTRLTVT.